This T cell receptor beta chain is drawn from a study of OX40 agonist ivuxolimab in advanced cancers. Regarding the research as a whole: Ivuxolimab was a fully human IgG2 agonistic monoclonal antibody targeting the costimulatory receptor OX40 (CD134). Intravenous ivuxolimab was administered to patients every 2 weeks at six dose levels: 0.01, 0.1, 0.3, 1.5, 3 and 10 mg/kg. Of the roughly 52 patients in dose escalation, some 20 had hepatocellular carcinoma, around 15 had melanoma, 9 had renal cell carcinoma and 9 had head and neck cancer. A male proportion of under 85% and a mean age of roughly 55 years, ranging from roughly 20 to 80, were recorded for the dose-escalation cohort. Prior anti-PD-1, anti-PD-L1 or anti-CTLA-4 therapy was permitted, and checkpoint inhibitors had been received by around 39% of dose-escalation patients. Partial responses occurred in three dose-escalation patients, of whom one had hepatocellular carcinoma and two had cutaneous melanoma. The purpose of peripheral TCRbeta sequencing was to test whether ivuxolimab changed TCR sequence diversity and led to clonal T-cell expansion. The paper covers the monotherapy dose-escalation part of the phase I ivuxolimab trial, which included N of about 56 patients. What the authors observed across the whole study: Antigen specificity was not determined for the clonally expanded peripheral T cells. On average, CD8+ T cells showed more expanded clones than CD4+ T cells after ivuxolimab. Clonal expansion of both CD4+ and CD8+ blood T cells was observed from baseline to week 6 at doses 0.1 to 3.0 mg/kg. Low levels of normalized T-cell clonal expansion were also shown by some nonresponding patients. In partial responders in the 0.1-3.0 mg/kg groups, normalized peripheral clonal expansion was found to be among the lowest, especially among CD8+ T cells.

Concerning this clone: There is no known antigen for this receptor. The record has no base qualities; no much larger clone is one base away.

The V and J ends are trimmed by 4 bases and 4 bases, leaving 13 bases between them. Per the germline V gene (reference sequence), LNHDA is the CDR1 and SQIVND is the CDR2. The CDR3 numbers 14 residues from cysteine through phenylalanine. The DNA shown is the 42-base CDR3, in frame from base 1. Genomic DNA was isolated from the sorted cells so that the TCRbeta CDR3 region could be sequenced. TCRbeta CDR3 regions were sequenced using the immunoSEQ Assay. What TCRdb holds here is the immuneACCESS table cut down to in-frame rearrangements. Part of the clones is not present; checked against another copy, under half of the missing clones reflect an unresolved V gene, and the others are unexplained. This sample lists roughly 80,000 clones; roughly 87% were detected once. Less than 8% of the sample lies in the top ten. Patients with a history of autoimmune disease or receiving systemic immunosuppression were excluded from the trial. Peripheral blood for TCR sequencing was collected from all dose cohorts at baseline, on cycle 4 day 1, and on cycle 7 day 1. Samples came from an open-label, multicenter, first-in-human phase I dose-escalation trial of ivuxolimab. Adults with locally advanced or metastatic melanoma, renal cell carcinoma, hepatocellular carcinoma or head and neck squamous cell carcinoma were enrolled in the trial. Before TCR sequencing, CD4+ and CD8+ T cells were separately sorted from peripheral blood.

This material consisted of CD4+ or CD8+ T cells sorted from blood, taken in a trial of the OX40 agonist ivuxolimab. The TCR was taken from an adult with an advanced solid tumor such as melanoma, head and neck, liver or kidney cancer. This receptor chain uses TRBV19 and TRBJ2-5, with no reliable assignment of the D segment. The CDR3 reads CASSKAPRGETQYF. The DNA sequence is TGTGCCAGTAGTAAAGCGCCGAGAGGAGAGACCCAGTACTTC.